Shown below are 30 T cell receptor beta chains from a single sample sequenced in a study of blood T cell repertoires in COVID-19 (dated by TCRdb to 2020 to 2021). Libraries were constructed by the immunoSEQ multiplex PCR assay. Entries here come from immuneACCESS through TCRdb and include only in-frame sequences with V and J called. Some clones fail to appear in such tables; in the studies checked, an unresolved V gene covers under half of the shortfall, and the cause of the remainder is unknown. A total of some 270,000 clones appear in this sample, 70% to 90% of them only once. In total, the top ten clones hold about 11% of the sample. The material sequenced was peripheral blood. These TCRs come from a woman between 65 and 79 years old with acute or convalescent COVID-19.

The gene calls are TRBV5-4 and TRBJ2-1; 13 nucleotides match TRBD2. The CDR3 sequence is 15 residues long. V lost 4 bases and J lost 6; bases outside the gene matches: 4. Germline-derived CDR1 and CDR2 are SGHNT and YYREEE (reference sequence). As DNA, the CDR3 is TGTGCCAGCAGCGTACTAGCGGGGGGGCGCAATGAGCAGTTCTTC. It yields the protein CASSVLAGGRNEQFF.

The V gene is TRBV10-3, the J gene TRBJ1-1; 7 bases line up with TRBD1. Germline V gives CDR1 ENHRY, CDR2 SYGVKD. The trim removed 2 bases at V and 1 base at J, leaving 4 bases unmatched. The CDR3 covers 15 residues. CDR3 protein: CAISESPGGNTEAFF. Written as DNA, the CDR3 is TGTGCCATCAGTGAGAGTCCAGGGGGGAACACTGAAGCTTTCTTT.

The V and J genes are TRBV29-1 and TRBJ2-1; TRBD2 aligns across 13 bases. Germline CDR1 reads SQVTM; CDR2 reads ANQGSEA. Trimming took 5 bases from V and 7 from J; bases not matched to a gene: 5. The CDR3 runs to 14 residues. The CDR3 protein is CSVHGLAGENEQFF. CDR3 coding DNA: TGCAGCGTTCACGGACTAGCGGGGGAGAATGAGCAGTTCTTC.

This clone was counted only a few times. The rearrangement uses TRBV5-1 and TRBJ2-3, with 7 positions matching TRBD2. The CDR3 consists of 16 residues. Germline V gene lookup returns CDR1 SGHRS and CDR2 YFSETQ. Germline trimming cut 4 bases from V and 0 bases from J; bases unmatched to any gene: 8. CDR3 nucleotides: TGCGCCAGCAGCAAGAGGAGCGGGACTAGCACAGATACGCAGTATTTT. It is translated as CASSKRSGTSTDTQYF. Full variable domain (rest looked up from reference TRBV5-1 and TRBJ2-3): KAGVTQTPRYLIKTRGQQVTLSCSPISGHRSVSWYQQTPGQGLQFLFEYFSETQRNKGNFPGRFSGRQFSNSRSEMNVSTLELGDSALYLCASSKRSGTSTDTQYFGPGTRLTVL.

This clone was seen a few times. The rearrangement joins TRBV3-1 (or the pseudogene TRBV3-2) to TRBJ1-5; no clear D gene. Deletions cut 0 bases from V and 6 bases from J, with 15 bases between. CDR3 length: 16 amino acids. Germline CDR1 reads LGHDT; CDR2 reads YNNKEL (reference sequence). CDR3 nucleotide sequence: TGTGCCAGCAGCCAAGAGGGCGCGGGAAGAGGTCAGCCCCAGCATTTT. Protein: CASSQEGAGRGQPQHF.

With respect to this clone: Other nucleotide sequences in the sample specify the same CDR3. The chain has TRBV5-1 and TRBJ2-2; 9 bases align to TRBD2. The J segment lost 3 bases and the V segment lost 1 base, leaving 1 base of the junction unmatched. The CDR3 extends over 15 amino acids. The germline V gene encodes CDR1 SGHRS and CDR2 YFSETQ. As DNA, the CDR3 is TGCGCCAGCAGCTTGACTAGCGGGCACACCGGGGAGCTGTTTTTT. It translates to CASSLTSGHTGELFF.

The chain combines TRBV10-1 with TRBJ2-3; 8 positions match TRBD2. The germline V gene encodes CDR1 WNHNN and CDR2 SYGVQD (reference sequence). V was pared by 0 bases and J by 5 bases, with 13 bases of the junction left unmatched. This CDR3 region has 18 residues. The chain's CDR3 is CASSESPRGAHWGDTQYF. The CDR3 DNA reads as TGCGCCAGCAGTGAGTCCCCGCGGGGGGCCCACTGGGGAGATACGCAGTATTTT.

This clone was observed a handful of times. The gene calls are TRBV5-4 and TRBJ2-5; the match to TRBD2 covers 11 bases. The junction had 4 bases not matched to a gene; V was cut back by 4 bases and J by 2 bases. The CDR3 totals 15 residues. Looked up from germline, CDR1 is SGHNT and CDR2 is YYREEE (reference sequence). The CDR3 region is CASSQIAGGQETQYF. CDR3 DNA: TGTGCCAGCAGCCAGATAGCGGGGGGGCAAGAGACCCAGTACTTC.

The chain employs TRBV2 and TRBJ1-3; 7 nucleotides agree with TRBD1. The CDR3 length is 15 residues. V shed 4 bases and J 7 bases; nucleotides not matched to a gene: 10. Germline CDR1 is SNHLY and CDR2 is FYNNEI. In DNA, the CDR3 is TGTGCCAGCAGTGGATTCGAGGGGGCGACGAACACCATATATTTT. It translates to CASSGFEGATNTIYF.

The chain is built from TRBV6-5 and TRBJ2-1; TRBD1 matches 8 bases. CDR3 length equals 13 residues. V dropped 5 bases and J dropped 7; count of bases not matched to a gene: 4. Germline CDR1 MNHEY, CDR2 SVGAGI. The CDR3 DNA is TGTGCCAGCAGTACCCAGGGGGCGAATGAGCAGTTCTTC. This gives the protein CASSTQGANEQFF.

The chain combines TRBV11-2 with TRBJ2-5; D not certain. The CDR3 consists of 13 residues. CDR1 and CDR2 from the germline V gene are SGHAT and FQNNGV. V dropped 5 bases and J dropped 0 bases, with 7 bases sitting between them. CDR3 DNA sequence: TGTGCCAGCAGCCTCTCTAACCAAGAGACCCAGTACTTC. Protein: CASSLSNQETQYF.

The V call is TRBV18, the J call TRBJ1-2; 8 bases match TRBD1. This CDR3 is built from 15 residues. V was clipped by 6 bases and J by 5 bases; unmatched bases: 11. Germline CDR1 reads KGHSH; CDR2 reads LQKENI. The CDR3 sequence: CASSQGRGRFYGYTF. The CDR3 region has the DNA TGTGCCAGCTCGCAGGGCAGGGGGCGTTTTTATGGCTACACCTTC.

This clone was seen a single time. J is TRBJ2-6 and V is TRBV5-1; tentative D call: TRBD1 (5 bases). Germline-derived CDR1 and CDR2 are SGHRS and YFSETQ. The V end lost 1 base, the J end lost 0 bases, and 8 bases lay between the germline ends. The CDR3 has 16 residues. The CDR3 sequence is CASSLPDTSGANVLTF. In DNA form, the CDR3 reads TGCGCCAGCAGCTTGCCGGACACCTCTGGGGCCAACGTCCTGACTTTC.

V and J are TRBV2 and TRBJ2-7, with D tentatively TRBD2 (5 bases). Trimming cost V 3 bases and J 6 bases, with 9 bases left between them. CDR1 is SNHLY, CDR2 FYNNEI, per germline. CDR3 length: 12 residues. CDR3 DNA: TGTGCCAGCAGTGATAGAGGGATCGAGCAGTACTTC. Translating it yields CASSDRGIEQYF.

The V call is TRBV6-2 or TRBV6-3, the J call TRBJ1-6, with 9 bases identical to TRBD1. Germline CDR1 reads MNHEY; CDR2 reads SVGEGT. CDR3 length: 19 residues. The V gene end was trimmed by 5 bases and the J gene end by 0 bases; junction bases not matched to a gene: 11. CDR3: CASSPGTGYDRSYNSPLHF. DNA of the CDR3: TGTGCCAGCAGTCCCGGGACAGGGTACGATCGCTCCTATAATTCACCCCTCCACTTT.

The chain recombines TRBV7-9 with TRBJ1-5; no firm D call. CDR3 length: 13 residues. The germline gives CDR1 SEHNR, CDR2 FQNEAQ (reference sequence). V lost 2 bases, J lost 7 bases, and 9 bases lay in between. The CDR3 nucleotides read TGTGCCAGCAGCTTAAACGAGTACCAGCCCCAGCATTTT. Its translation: CASSLNEYQPQHF.

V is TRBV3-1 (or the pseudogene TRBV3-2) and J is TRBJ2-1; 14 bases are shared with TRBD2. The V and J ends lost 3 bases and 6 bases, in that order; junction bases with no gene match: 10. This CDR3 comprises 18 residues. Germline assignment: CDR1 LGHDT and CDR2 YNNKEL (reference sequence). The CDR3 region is CASSQRSGLAGALNEQFF. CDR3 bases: TGTGCCAGCAGCCAGCGATCGGGACTAGCGGGGGCCCTCAATGAGCAGTTCTTC.

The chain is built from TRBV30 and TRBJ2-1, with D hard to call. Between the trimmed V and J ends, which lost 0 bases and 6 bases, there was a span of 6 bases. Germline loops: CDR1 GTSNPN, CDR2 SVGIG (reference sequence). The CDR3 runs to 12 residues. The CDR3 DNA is TGTGCCTGGAGTGTCACTGGCAATGAGCAGTTCTTC. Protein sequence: CAWSVTGNEQFF. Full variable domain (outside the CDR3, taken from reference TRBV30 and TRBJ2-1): SQTIHQWPATLVQPVGSPLSLECTVEGTSNPNLYWYRQAAGRGLQLLFYSVGIGQISSEVPQNLSASRPQDRQFILSSKKLLLSDSGFYLCAWSVTGNEQFFGPGTRLTVL.

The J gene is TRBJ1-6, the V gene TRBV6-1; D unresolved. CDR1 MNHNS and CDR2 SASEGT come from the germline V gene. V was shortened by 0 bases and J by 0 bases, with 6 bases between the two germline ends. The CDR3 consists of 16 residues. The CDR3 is CASSEAILSYNSPLHF. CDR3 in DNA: TGTGCCAGCAGTGAAGCTATTCTCTCCTATAATTCACCCCTCCACTTT.

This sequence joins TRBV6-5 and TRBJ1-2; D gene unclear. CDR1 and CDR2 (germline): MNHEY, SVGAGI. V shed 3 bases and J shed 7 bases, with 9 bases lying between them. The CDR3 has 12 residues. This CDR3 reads CASSYGGAGYTF. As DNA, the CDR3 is TGTGCCAGCAGTTATGGCGGTGCTGGCTACACCTTC.

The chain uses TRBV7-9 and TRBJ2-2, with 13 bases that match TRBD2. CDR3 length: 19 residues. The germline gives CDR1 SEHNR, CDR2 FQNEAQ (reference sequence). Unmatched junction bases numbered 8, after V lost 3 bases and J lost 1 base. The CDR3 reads CASSFSWTSGGENTGELFF. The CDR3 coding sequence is TGTGCCAGCAGCTTCTCCTGGACTAGCGGGGGAGAGAACACCGGGGAGCTGTTTTTT.

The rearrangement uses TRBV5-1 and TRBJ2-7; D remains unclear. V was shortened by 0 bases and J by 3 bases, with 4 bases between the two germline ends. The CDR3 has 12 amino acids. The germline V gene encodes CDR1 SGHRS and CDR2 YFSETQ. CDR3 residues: CASSLVGYEQYF. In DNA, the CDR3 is TGCGCCAGCAGCTTGGTCGGCTACGAGCAGTACTTC.

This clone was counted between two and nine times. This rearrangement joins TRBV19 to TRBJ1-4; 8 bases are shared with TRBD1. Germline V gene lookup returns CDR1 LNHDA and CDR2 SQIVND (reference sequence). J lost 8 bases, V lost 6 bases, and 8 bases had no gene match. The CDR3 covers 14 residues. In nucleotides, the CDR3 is TGTGCCAGTAGCAGACAGGGGTTGAAGGAAAAACTGTTTTTT. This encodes CASSRQGLKEKLFF.

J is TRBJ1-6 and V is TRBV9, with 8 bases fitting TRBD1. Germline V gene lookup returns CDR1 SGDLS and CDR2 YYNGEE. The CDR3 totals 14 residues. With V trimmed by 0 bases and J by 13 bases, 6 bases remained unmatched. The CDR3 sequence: CASSVGTGTSPLHF. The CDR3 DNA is TGTGCCAGCAGCGTAGGGACAGGGACGTCGCCCCTCCACTTT.

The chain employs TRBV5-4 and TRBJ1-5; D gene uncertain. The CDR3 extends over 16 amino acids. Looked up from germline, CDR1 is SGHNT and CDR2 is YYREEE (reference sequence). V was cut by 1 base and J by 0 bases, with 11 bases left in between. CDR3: CASSLTGGISNQPQHF. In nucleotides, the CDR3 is TGTGCCAGCAGCTTGACGGGCGGGATTAGCAATCAGCCCCAGCATTTT.

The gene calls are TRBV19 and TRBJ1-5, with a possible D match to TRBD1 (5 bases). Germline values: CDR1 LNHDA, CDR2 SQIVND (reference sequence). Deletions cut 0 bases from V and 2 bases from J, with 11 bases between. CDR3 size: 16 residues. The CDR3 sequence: CASSIDPGVGNQPQHF. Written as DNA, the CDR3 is TGTGCCAGTAGTATAGATCCGGGGGTGGGCAATCAGCCCCAGCATTTT. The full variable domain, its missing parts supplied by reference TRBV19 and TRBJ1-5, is DGGITQSPKYLFRKEGQNVTLSCEQNLNHDAMYWYRQDPGQGLRLIYYSQIVNDFQKGDIAEGYSVSREKKESFPLTVTSAQKNPTAFYLCASSIDPGVGNQPQHFGDGTRLSIL.

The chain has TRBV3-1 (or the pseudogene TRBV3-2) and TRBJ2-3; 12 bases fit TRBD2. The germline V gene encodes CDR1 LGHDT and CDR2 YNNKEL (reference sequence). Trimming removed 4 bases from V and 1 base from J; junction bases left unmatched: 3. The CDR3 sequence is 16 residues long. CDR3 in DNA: TGTGCCAGCAGCCTAAGGACTAGCGGGGGCACAGATACGCAGTATTTT. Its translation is CASSLRTSGGTDTQYF.

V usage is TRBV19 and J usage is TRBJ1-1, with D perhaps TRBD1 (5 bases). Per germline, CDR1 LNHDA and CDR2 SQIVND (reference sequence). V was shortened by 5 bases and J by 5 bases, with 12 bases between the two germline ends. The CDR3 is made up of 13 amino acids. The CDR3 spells CASSWRDVTEAFF. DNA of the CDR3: TGTGCCAGTAGTTGGAGGGACGTGACTGAAGCTTTCTTT.

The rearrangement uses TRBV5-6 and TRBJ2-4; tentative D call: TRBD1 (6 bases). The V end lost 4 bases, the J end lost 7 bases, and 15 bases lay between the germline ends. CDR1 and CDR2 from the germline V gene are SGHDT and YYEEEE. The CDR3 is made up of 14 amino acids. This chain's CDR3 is CASSTYSGENIQYF. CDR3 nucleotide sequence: TGTGCCAGCAGCACTTATTCAGGGGAGAACATTCAGTACTTC.

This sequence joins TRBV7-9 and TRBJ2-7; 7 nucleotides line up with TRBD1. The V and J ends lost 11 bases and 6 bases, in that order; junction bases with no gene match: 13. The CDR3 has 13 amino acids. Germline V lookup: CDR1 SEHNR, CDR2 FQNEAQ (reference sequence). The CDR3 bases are TGTGCCGGAAGCCGACAGGGAAGCCCCGAGCAGTACTTC. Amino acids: CAGSRQGSPEQYF.